This T cell receptor beta chain was profiled in a study of blood T cell repertoires in COVID-19. As handled by the study authors: Nucleated cell number was recorded as an estimate derived from reference gene primer amplification. Repertoires were generated with immunoSEQ multiplex PCR, while TCRdb's copy carries only in-frame clones and drops some. The V and J calls and clone size come from that table; D and trimming were worked out from the DNA. Here the sample spans approximately 480,000 clones, approximately 89% being singletons. V was clipped by 7 bases and J by 6 bases; unmatched bases: 5. This CDR3 is 14 amino acids long. Germline V gene sequence: CDR1 SNHLY, CDR2 FYNNEI. The Seattle site enrolled patients during active infection and followed them longitudinally.

The receptor was derived from a man aged 18 to 29 with COVID-19, enrolled during active disease. Sequences were obtained from peripheral blood. This chain joins TRBV2 and TRBJ2-3; 12 bases match TRBD2. The DNA for the CDR3 is TGTGCCAGCACCCCGGGGACTAGCGGGGATACGCAGTATTTT. Translating it yields CASTPGTSGDTQYF.